This T cell receptor (beta chain) emerged from a study of CD8+ T cells in alopecia areata. Per germline, CDR1 SNHLY and CDR2 FYNNEI. The CDR3 loop spans 14 amino acids. Trimming took 3 bases from V and 2 from J, leaving 8 bases between them. This clone was seen a handful of times. In each case, RNA was isolated and then reverse transcribed into cDNA as the sequencing template. Libraries were prepared by immunoSEQ multiplex PCR; TCRdb keeps only in-frame clonotypes and omits some of them. The sample includes some 200,000 clones, about 50% of them seen just once. Treatment indicated: oral pan-JAK inhibitor, 5-10 mg twice daily.

The sample here was CD4+ T cells sorted from blood, taken at week 4, from a patient treated with tofacitinib. This TCR was recovered from a human donor with alopecia areata. The V gene is TRBV2, the J gene TRBJ1-5; D is unresolved. In DNA form, the CDR3 reads TGTGCCAGCAGTGAGGTACAGCGCAATCAGCCCCAGCATTTT. Translated, it gives CASSEVQRNQPQHF.